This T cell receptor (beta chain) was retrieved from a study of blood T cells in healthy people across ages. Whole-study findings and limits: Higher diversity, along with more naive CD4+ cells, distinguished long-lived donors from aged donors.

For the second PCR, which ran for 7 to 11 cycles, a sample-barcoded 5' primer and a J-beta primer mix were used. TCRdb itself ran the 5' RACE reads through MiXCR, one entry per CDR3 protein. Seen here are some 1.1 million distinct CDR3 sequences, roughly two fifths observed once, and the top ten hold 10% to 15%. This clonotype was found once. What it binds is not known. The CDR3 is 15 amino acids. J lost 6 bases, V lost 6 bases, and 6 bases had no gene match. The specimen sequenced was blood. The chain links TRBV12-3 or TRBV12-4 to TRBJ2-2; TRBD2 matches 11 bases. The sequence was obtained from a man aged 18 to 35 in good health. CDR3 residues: CASRRLAGWSGELFF. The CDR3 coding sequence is TGTGCCAGCAGGAGACTAGCGGGGTGGTCCGGGGAGCTGTTTTTT.